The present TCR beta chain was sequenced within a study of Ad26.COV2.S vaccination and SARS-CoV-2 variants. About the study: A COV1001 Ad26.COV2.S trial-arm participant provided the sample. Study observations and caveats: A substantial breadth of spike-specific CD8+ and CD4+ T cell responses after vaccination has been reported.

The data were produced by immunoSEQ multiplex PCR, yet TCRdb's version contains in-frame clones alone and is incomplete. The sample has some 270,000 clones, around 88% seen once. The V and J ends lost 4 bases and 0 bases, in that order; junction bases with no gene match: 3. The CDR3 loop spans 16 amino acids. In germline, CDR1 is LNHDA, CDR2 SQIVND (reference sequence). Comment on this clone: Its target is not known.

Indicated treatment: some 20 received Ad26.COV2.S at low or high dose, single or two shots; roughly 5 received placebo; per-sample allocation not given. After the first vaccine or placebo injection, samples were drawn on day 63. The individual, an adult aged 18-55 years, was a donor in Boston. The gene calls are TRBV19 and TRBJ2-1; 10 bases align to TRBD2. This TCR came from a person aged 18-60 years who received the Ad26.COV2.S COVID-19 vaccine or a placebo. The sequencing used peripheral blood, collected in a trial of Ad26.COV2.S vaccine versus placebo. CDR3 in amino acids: CASSTIAGGSYNEQFF. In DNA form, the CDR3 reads TGTGCCAGTAGTACCATAGCGGGGGGCTCCTACAATGAGCAGTTCTTC.